One T cell receptor (beta chain) is described in this entry. Its specificity is unknown. The germline CDR1 and CDR2 sequences are LGHDT and YNNKEL (reference sequence). V lost 4 bases and J lost 3; bases outside the gene matches: 6. The CDR3 length is 15 residues. The data stem from a study of regulatory T cells in long-lasting Graves disease. Study summary: By definition, persistent Graves' disease involved antithyroid drugs for over 5 years alongside positive TSH receptor antibodies.

Time point described: persistent/refractory GD, antithyroid drugs over 5 years with positive TRAb. Preparation of the TCR library used RNA extracted from PBMCs. The patients were enrolled through endocrinology in Xi'an, China. With EDTA tubes as the receptacles, around 10 milliliters of peripheral blood were drawn. Points from the study as a whole: It was in persistent disease that TRBV28, TRBJ1-2 and TRBJ2-5 were favored.

iRepertoire HTBI primers and Arm-PCR of CDR3 regions built TCR beta libraries. TCRdb processed the multiplex PCR reads anew with MiXCR; each CDR3 protein has one entry. The sample records about 660,000 distinct CDR3 sequences, around 30% being singletons. The starting material was peripheral blood mononuclear cells (PBMCs), obtained when the disease was refractory, from a patient treated with antithyroid drugs. This TCR came from a female donor with Graves disease. This sequence joins TRBV3-1 and TRBJ1-3; 7 bases map to TRBD1. The CDR3 protein is CASSPTGIFGNTIYF. Here the CDR3 DNA reads TGTGCCAGCAGCCCGACAGGGATATTTGGAAACACCATATATTTT.